The 18 T cell receptor beta chains presented below share a single source sample, sequenced in a study of OX40 agonist ivuxolimab in advanced cancers. The table came from immunoSEQ multiplex PCR; TCRdb's copy has only in-frame clones and leaves some out. The table shows some 45,000 clones, with roughly 86% occurring only once. Specimen: CD4+ or CD8+ T cells sorted from blood, collected in a trial of the OX40 agonist ivuxolimab. These receptors were obtained from an adult with an advanced solid tumor such as melanoma, head and neck, liver or kidney cancer.

This chain connects TRBV27 to TRBJ2-5, with 7 bases fitting TRBD1. Germline assignment: CDR1 MNHEY and CDR2 SMNVEV (reference sequence). V lost 7 bases and J lost 4; bases outside the gene matches: 9. The CDR3 has 14 residues. CDR3 sequence reads: CASMTANRGETQYF. CDR3 coding DNA: TGTGCCAGCATGACGGCAAACAGGGGAGAGACCCAGTACTTC.

The V call is TRBV5-6, the J call TRBJ2-3; the D is unclear. Trimming cost V 2 bases and J 0 bases, with 13 bases left between them. The germline V gene encodes CDR1 SGHDT and CDR2 YYEEEE. The CDR3 runs to 16 residues. The CDR3 region has the DNA TGTGCCAGCAGCTTTAAAGAACGTCCTAGCACAGATACGCAGTATTTT. Protein: CASSFKERPSTDTQYF. The variable domain in full, completed from reference TRBV5-6 and TRBJ2-3, reads DAGVTQSPTHLIKTRGQQVTLRCSPKSGHDTVSWYQQALGQGPQFIFQYYEEEERQRGNFPDRFSGHQFPNYSSELNVNALLLGDSALYLCASSFKERPSTDTQYFGPGTRLTVL.

The chain recombines TRBV4-1 with TRBJ2-7; no clear D gene. Germline V gives CDR1 MGHRA, CDR2 YSYEKL. Trimming shortened V by 4 bases and J by 3 bases, and 13 bases separated the two germline ends. The CDR3 extends over 14 amino acids. This CDR3 is CASSPIGPNYEQYF. The CDR3 coding sequence is TGCGCCAGCAGCCCAATAGGCCCCAACTACGAGCAGTACTTC.

The rearrangement joins TRBV29-1 to TRBJ1-2, with 7 bases identical to TRBD1. CDR1 SQVTM and CDR2 ANQGSEA come from the germline V gene. The J segment lost 6 bases and the V segment lost 1 base, leaving 2 bases of the junction unmatched. The CDR3 covers 12 residues. CDR3 protein: CSVEGQGHGYTF. The CDR3 DNA follows: TGCAGCGTTGAAGGACAGGGCCATGGCTACACCTTC.

The chain uses TRBV28 and TRBJ2-1; D remains ambiguous. Deletions cut 4 bases from V and 6 bases from J, with 10 bases between. The CDR3 covers 13 residues. CDR1 and CDR2 (germline): MDHEN, SYDVKM. The CDR3 protein is CASSSKPVNEQFF. The CDR3 nucleotides are TGTGCCAGCAGTTCTAAGCCTGTCAATGAGCAGTTCTTC.

This chain uses TRBV7-2 with TRBJ2-3, with D possibly matching TRBD1 (5 bases). Germline V gene sequence: CDR1 SGHTA, CDR2 FQGNSA. The CDR3 is 15 residues long. Deletions cut 4 bases from V and 0 bases from J, with 11 bases between. For the CDR3, the DNA is TGTGCCAGCAGCTCAGGGTTTTCTAGCACAGATACGCAGTATTTT. The encoded protein is CASSSGFSSTDTQYF.

The chain carries TRBV7-9 and TRBJ2-5; D tentatively reads TRBD1 or TRBD2 (5 bases each). The J call may be incorrect, as the DNA end agrees better with TRBJ2-7. Germline V gives CDR1 SEHNR, CDR2 FQNEAQ (reference sequence). The CDR3 is 16 residues long. DNA of the CDR3: TGTGCCAGTTCCTCGCCGGGGACGGGCTCCGCCTACGAGCAGTACTTC. Translated, it gives CASSSPGTGSAYEQYF.

The rearrangement joins TRBV11-3 to TRBJ1-1; no firm D call. The CDR3 runs 13 residues. With 5 bases removed from V and 0 bases from J, the gap between germline ends came to 7 bases. Germline assignment: CDR1 SGHNT and CDR2 YENEEA. The CDR3 DNA sequence: TGTGCCAGCAGCCTACATGTGAACACTGAAGCTTTCTTT. This gives the protein CASSLHVNTEAFF. Combining the CDR3 with reference TRBV11-3 and TRBJ1-1 gives the whole variable domain EAGVVQSPRYKIIEKKQPVAFWCNPISGHNTLYWYLQNLGQGPELLIRYENEEAVDDSQLPKDRFSAERLKGVDSTLKIQPAELGDSAVYLCASSLHVNTEAFFGQGTRLTVV.

The V call is TRBV29-1, the J call TRBJ2-1; 10 nucleotides align to TRBD2. The V gene's germline CDR1 is SQVTM and CDR2 ANQGSEA. This CDR3 contains 15 residues. V trimming: 0 bases; J trimming: 2 bases; junction bases outside the gene matches: 1. CDR3 bases: TGCAGCGTTGAAGAAACTAGCGGGACCTACAATGAGCAGTTCTTC. It is translated as CSVEETSGTYNEQFF.

V and J are TRBV6-1 and TRBJ1-2; D gene ambiguous. The germline V gene encodes CDR1 MNHNS and CDR2 SASEGT. This CDR3 has 13 amino acids. Trimming shortened V by 8 bases and J by 5 bases, and 15 bases separated the two germline ends. The CDR3 coding sequence is TGTGCCAGCGGCCCGGGTCGAAGGTATGGCTACACCTTC. Encoded protein: CASGPGRRYGYTF.

A few counts support this clone. V is TRBV10-1 and J is TRBJ2-5; D possibly uses TRBD1 or TRBD2 (5 bases each). Trimming took 6 bases from V and 2 from J, leaving 10 bases between them. The CDR3 is 13 amino acids. The germline V gene has CDR1 WNHNN and CDR2 SYGVQD (reference sequence). CDR3 residues: CASRGRIQETQYF. Written as DNA, the CDR3 is TGCGCCAGCAGGGGACGGATACAAGAGACCCAGTACTTC.

The chain employs TRBV7-8 and TRBJ2-1; 7 nucleotides line up with TRBD2. The CDR3 is made up of 16 amino acids. Germline trimming cut 4 bases from V and 4 bases from J; bases unmatched to any gene: 10. Germline CDR1 and CDR2: SGHVS and FQNEAQ. CDR3 coding DNA: TGTGCCAGCAGCTCCATAGGGCGGGGGAGATACAATGAGCAGTTCTTC. The encoded protein is CASSSIGRGRYNEQFF.

This clone was found once. The chain combines TRBV30 with TRBJ2-1; D is unresolved. Germline V lookup: CDR1 GTSNPN, CDR2 SVGIG (reference sequence). Between the trimmed V and J ends, which lost 2 bases and 4 bases, there was a span of 9 bases. The CDR3 length is 13 residues. The DNA of the CDR3 is TGTGCCTGGAGTTCACCCGAATACAATGAGCAGTTCTTC. Translated, it gives CAWSSPEYNEQFF.

This clone was observed a single time. J is TRBJ2-7 and V is TRBV19; D is unresolved. V lost 1 base to trimming and J lost 2 bases, with 12 bases between them. This CDR3 contains 15 residues. The germline CDR1 and CDR2 sequences are LNHDA and SQIVND (reference sequence). As DNA, the CDR3 is TGTGCCAGTAGTATAGGGGTCGGTGGCGCCTACGAGCAGTACTTC. This translates into CASSIGVGGAYEQYF.

V gene TRBV6-5 combines with J gene TRBJ1-4, with 7 bases aligning to TRBD1. The germline gives CDR1 MNHEY, CDR2 SVGAGI. The CDR3 totals 10 residues. Trimming at V came to 5 bases and at J to 15 bases, leaving 3 bases not matched to a gene. Here the CDR3 reads CASSGGTVFF. In DNA form, the CDR3 reads TGTGCCAGCAGTGGCGGGACAGTGTTTTTT.

The chain uses TRBV14 and TRBJ1-1, with 7 bases fitting TRBD1. CDR3 length: 17 residues. The V segment lost 0 bases and the J segment 0 bases; nucleotides outside the gene matches: 7. The germline gives CDR1 SGHDN, CDR2 FVKESK. The CDR3 DNA follows: TGTGCCAGCAGCCAAGACTCAAACAGGGGATTGAACACTGAAGCTTTCTTT. Amino acids: CASSQDSNRGLNTEAFF.

This chain uses TRBV4-1 with TRBJ1-4, with 7 bases fitting TRBD1. CDR3 size: 16 residues. The germline V gene encodes CDR1 MGHRA and CDR2 YSYEKL. V was pared by 4 bases and J by 0 bases, with 5 bases of the junction left unmatched. This CDR3 reads CASSRSGTATNEKLFF. The CDR3 nucleotides read TGCGCCAGCAGCCGTTCCGGGACAGCAACTAATGAAAAACTGTTTTTT.

The chain recombines TRBV10-3 with TRBJ2-7; D is perhaps TRBD1 or TRBD2 (5 bases each). Per germline, CDR1 ENHRY and CDR2 SYGVKD. V was cut by 8 bases and J by 3 bases, with 14 bases left in between. The CDR3 contains 13 residues. The CDR3 sequence is CAIGGPVGYEQYF. The CDR3 DNA reads as TGTGCCATCGGGGGACCGGTAGGCTACGAGCAGTACTTC.